This T cell receptor (beta chain) was retrieved from a study of control samples from healthy donors and cancer patients. TCRdb's copy holds only in-frame clones and misses some; the assay was immunoSEQ multiplex PCR. The sample contains nearly 200,000 clones, about nine tenths of which appear only once. Germline lookup yields CDR1 LGHDT and CDR2 YNNKEL (reference sequence). V lost 1 base, J lost 2 bases, and 0 bases stayed unmatched. The CDR3 extends over 14 amino acids. V and J are TRBV3-1 (or the pseudogene TRBV3-2) and TRBJ2-7, with 9 positions matching TRBD2. Sequences were obtained from blood. This clonotype originated in a man aged 30 to 45 in good health. This CDR3 is CASSQGGGAYEQYF. The CDR3 DNA follows: TGTGCCAGCAGCCAAGGCGGGGGGGCCTACGAGCAGTACTTC.